This paragraph covers one T cell receptor (beta chain) sequence. Its antigen target is currently unknown. No much larger clone exists at a distance of one base, and base qualities are not known. The CDR3 regions of human TCRbeta chains were analyzed by immunosequencing. In the authors' own workflow: TCRs in the repertoires were matched against a reference library of SARS-CoV-2-specific TCRs that had been generated with the MIRA antigen-specificity platform. Breadth meant the fraction of unique TCRs that were SARS-CoV-2-associated, whereas depth meant the fraction of total T cells that were SARS-CoV-2-associated. Using the MIRA data, each spike-specific TCR was assigned both to the spike region to which the TCR was reactive and to a CD4 or CD8 class. Log10-transformed breadth and depth values were compared by one-way ANOVA with Sidak's multiple comparisons tests. This immuneACCESS table, as held by TCRdb, lists in-frame sequences with V and J called but not all clones. Of the missing ones, under half trace to an unresolved V gene in checked studies; the others have no known cause. That table supplies the V and J calls and clone size; D and trimming were determined from the DNA. Counted in this sample were approximately 140,000 clones; 93% of them appeared once. The ten largest clonotypes hold 5.4% of the sample.

From the germline V gene (reference sequence), CDR1 is DFQATT and CDR2 is SNEGSKA. Reading from cysteine to phenylalanine, the CDR3 counts 11 amino acids. Only the CDR3 portion is preserved as DNA: 33 bases, with reading frame beginning at the first base. V and J lose 5 bases and 3 bases, and a span of 7 bases separates them. This specimen's time point label, interpreted: baseline before first vaccination. Samples from vaccinated people were obtained from the UK trials COV001 and COV002, which included a single-blind randomized controlled phase 2/3 trial of AZD1222 (ChAdOx1 nCoV-19) in healthy adults. For TCRbeta chain sequencing, PBMC samples from trial participants were taken at day 0 and at day 28 after the second dose. This sample was taken from a study of T cell responses to AZD1222 COVID-19 vaccine (dated by TCRdb to the early 2020s). A note on the overall study: Because spike-specific TCR depth and breadth did not differ between the two schedules, AZD1222 recipients who got a second dose at roughly 4 weeks were pooled with those who got a second dose at roughly 12 weeks. TCR sequencing was performed for over 230 trial participants, of whom roughly 200 were given two doses of AZD1222 and around 26 were given two doses of MenACWY control vaccine. Trial participants were enrolled into age subgroups of 18-55, 56-69 and 70-plus years, which contained around 150, 29 and 61 TCR-sequenced participants, respectively. Overall results and qualifications from the work: No day 14 peak-response samples were available, so repertoires were characterized only after the peak T cell response. Most participants were white British and females outnumbered males, and the authors suggested that clonal diversity may have been underestimated. Conclusions about previously exposed vaccinees were limited because only 6 or 7 AZD1222 recipients were SARS-CoV-2 seropositive at baseline. Vaccine-associated CD4 TCRs spanned the whole spike protein, with dominant responses in regions 160-218 and 743-854. In the small 56-69-year group, the increase in depth fell short of significance, most likely because of low power. After two AZD1222 doses, spike-specific TCR breadth and depth were significantly higher than at day 0 and than in MenACWY recipients. Epitopes outside the regions mutated in the B.1.351 and B.1.1.7 variants were reportedly recognized by nearly half of the unique spike-specific TCRs.

This clonotype was sampled from an adult in good health. The specimen was peripheral blood, collected on day 0 of AZD1222 vaccination. This sequence uses TRBV20-1 and TRBJ1-1; TRBD1 is perhaps the D gene, given 5 matching bases. Here is the DNA: TGCAGTGCTCAGGGAGACACTGAAGCTTTCTTT. This encodes CSAQGDTEAFF.